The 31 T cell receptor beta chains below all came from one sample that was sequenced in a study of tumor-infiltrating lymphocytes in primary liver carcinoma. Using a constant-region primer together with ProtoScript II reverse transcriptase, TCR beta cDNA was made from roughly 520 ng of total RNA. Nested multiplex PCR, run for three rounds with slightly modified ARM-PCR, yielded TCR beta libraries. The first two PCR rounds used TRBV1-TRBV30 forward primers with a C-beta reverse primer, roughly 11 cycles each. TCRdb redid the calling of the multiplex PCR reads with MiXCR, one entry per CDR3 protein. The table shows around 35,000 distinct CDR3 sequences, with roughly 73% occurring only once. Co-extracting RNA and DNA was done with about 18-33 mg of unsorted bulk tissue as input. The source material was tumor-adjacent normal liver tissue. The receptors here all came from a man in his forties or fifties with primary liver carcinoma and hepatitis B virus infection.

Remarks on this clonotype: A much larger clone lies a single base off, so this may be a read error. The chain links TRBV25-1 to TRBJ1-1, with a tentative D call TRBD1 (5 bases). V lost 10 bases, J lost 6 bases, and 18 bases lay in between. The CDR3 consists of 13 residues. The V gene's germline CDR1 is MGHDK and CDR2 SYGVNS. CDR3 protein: CANRSGSLSEAFF. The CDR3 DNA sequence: TGTGCCAACAGGTCAGGGTCCCTCTCTGAAGCTTTCTTT.

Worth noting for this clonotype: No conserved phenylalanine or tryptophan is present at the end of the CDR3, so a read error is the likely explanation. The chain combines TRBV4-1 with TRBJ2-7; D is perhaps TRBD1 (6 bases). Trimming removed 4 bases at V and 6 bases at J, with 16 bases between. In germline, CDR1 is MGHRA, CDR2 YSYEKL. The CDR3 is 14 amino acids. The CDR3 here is CASSLLRVGGEQYL. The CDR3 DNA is TGCGCCAGCAGCCTCCTAAGGGTAGGGGGCGAGCAGTACTTA.

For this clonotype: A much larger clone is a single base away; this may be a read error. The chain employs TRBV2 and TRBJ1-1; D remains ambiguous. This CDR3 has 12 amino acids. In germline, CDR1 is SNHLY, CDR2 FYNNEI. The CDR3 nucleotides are TGTGCCAGCAGTGAGGATTACACTGAAGATTTCTTT. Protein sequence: CASSEDYTEDFF.

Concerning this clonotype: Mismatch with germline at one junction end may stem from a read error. CDR3 residues: CASRDRAEQETQYF. CDR3 sequence (DNA): TGTGCCAGCCGGGACCGGGCTGAGCAAGAAACCCAGTACTTC. J is TRBJ2-5 and V is TRBV28, with D possibly being TRBD1 or TRBD2 (5 bases each). Per germline, CDR1 MDHEN and CDR2 SYDVKM. The CDR3 covers 14 residues.

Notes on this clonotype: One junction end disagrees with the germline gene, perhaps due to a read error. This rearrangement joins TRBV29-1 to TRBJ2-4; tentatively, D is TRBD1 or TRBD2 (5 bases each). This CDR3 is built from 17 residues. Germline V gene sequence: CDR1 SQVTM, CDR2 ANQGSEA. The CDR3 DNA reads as TGCAGTGTTGATGAGTTCATTCAGGGAGAGGCCTTGGTTGGTCAGTACTTC. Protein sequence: CSVDEFIQGEALVGQYF.

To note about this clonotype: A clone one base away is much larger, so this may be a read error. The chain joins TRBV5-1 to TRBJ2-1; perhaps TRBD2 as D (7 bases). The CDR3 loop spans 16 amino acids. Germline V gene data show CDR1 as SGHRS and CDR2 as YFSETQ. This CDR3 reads CASSGLLGGGYNDQFF. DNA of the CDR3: TGCGCCAGCAGCGGCCTCCTTGGCGGGGGCTACAATGATCAGTTCTTC.

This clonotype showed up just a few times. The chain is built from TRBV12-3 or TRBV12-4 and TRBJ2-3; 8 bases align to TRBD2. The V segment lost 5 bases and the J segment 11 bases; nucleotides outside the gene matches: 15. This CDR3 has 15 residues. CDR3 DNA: TGTGCCAGCAGTCTAACGGGAGGGGAGGGGAATAGGCAGTATTTT. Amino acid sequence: CASSLTGGEGNRQYF.

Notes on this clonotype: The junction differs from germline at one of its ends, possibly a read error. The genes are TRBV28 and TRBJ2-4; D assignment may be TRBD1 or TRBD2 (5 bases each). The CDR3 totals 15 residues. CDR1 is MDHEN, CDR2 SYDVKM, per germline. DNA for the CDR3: TGTGCCGCCCTCCCGGTCGGTGGGGGAGTAAACATTAAGTACTTC. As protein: CAALPVGGGVNIKYF.

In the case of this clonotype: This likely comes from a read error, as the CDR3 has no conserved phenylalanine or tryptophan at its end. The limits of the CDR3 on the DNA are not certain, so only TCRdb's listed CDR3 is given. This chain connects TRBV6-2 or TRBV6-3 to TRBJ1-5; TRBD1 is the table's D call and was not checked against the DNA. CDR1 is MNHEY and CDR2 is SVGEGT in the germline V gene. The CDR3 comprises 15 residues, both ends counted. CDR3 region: CASSFGTGRNQPLHI.

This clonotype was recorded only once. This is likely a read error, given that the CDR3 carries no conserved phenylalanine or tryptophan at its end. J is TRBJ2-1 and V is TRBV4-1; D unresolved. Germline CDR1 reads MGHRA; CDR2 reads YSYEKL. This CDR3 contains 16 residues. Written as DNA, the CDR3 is TGCACCAGCAGCCAAGAGTCAGCGACCCAATACAATGAGCAGTTCCTA. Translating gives CTSSQESATQYNEQFL.

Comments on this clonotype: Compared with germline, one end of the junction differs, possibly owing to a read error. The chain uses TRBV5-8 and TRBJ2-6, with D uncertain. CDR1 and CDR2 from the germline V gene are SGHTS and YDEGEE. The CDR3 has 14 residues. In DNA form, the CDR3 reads TGTGCCATCAGCCCGACGACTGGGGCCAACGTCCTGACTTTC. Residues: CAISPTTGANVLTF.

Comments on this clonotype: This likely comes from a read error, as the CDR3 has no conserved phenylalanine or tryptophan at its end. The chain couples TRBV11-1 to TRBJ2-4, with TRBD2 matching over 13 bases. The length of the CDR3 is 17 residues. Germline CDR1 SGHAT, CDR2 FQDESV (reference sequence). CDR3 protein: CACSFLGTSGTKNIQYL. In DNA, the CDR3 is TGTGCCTGCAGCTTTCTCGGGACTAGCGGGACCAAAAACATTCAGTACTTG.

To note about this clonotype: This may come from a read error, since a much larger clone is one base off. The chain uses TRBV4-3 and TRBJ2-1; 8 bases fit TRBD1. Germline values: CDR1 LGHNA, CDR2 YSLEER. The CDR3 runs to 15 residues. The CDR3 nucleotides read TGCGCCGGCAGCCAATTTCAGGGGGCTGGCGATGAGCAGTTCTTC. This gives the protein CAGSQFQGAGDEQFF.

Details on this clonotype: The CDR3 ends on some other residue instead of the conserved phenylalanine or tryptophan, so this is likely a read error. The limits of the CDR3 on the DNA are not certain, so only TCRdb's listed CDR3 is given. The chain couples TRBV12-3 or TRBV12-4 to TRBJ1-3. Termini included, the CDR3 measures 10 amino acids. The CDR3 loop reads CASSANTTYI.

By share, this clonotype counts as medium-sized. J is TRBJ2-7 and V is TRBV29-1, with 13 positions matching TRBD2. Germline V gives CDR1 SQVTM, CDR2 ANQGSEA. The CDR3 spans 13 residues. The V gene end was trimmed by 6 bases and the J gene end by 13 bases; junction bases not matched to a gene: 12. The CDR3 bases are TGCAGCGTCCTACTAGCGGGAGGGTCCCTACCTTACTTC. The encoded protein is CSVLLAGGSLPYF.

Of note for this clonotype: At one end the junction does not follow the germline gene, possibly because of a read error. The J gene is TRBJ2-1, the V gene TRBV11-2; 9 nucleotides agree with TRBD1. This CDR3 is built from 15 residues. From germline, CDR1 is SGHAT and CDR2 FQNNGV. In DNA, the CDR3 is TGTGCTAGCAGCACTCCGGGACAGGGTTACAATGAGCGGTTCTTC. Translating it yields CASSTPGQGYNERFF.

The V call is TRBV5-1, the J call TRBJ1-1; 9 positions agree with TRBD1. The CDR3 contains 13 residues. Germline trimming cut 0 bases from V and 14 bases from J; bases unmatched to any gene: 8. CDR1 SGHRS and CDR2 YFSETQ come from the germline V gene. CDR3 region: CASSLVTGGEVFF. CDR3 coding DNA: TGCGCCAGCAGCTTGGTCACAGGGGGCGAAGTCTTCTTT.

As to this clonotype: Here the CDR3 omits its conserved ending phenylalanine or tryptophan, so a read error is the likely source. CDR3 nucleotide sequence: TGTGCCAACAGCCTAAGCGGGATATACAATGAGCAGTTCTTA. Translating it yields CANSLSGIYNEQFL. J is TRBJ2-1 and V is TRBV11-1, with 7 positions matching TRBD2. The CDR3 sequence is 14 residues long. The germline V gene has CDR1 SGHAT and CDR2 FQDESV (reference sequence).

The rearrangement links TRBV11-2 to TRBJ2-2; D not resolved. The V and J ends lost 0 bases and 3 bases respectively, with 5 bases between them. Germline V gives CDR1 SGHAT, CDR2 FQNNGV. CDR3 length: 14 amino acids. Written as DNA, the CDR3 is TGTGCCAGCAGCTTAGAGAGTCACACCGGGGAGCTGTTTTTT. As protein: CASSLESHTGELFF.

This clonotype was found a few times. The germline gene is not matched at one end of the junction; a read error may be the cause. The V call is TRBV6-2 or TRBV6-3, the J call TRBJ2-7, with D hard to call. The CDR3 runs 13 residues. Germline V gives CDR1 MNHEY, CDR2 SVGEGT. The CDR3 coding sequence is TGTGCCGGCAGTTACAAGGTACCCTACGAGCAGTATTTC. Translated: CAGSYKVPYEQYF.

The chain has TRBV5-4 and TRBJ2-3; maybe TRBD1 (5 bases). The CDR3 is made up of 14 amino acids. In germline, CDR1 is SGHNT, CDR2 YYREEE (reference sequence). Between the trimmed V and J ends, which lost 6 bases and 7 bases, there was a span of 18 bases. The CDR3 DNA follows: TGTGCCAGCAACTTAACATGGGGCTTACATACGCAGTATTTT. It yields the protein CASNLTWGLHTQYF.

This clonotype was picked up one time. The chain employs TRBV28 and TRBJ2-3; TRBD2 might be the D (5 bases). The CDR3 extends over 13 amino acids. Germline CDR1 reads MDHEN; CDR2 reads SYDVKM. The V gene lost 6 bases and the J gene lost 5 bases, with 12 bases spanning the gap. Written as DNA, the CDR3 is TGTGCCAGCAGATTACTGGGAGTAGATACGCAGTATTTT. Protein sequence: CASRLLGVDTQYF.

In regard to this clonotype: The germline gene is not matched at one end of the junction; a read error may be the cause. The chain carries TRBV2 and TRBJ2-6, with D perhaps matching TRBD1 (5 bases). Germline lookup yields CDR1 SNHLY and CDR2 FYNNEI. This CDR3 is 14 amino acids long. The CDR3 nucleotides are TGTGCCAGCAGTGCTGATTCTGGGGCCAACGCCCTGACTTTC. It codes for CASSADSGANALTF.

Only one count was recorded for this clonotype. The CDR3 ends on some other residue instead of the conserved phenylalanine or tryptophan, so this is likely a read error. The CDR3 sequence is CATTRTSRAQETQYL. The CDR3 coding sequence is TGTGCCACTACCAGGACTAGCAGAGCTCAAGAGACCCAGTACCTC. The J gene is TRBJ2-5, the V gene TRBV7-9, with TRBD2 matching over 8 bases. There are 15 residues in the CDR3. Germline assignment: CDR1 SEHNR and CDR2 FQNEAQ (reference sequence). Losses at the gene ends were 10 bases for V and 2 bases for J; bases not matched to a gene: 12.

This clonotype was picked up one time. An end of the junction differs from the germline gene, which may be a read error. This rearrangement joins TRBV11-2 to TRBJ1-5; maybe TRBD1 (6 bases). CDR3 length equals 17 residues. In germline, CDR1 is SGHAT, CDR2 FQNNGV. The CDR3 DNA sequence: TGTACCAGGAGCTTAGTAGGGGTTACAGGGAGCAATCAGCCCCAGCATTTT. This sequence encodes CTRSLVGVTGSNQPQHF.

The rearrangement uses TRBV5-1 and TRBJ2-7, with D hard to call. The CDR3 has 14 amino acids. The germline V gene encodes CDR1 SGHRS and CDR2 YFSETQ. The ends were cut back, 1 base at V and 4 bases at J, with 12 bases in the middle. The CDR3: CASSLIGVLYEQYF. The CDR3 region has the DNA TGCGCCAGCAGCTTGATCGGTGTCTTATACGAGCAGTACTTC.

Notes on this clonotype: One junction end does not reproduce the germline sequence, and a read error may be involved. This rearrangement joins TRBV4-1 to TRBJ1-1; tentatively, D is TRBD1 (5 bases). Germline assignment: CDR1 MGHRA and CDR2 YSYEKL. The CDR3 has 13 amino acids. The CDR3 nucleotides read TGCGCCAGCAGCGGGGGTGTGATGACTGAAGGTTTCTTT. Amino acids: CASSGGVMTEGFF.

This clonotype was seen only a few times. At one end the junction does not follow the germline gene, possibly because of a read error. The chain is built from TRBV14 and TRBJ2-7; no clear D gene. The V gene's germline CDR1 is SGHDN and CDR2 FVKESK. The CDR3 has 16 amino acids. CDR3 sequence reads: CASSQDRSELTYEQYF. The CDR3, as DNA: TGTGCCAGCAGTCAAGATCGGAGCGAGCTGACCTACGAGCAGTACTTC.

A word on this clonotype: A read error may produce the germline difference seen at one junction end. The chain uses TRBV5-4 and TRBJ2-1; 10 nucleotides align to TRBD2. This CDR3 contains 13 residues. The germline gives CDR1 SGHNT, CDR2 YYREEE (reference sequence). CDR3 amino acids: CASSVDLAGVQSF. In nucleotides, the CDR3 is TGTGCCAGCAGTGTGGACCTAGCGGGGGTGCAGTCCTTC.

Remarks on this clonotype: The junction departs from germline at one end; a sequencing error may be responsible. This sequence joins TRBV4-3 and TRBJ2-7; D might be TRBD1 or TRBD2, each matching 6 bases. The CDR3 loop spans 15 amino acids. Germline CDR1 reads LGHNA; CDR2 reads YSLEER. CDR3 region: CASNQDRGVEDEQYF. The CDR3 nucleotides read TGCGCCAGCAACCAAGATAGGGGGGTGGAAGACGAGCAGTACTTC.

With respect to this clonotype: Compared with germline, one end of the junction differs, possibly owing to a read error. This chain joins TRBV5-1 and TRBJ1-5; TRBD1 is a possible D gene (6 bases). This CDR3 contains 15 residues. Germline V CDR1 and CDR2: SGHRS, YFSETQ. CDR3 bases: TGCGCCGGCAGCTCAGGGGACCCGGGGAGTCAGTCCCAGCATTTT. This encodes CAGSSGDPGSQSQHF.